Listed below are T cell receptor beta chains from one sample, sequenced in a study of T-cell memory formation after mild COVID-19. MiXCR, run by TCRdb on the 5' RACE reads, gives a single entry per CDR3 protein. The sample carries around 200,000 distinct CDR3 sequences, roughly 17% recorded once. The specimen was PBMCs or a T cell subset sorted from them (not recorded which). The receptors come from an adult woman who had mild COVID-19 (a few samples of this study predate the infection). Cell type and time point are not known. Both conserved end residues are part of each CDR3. A D gene is named only where the DNA matches it firmly. Clone size, where shown, is once, few, many, or a class for clones that have expanded.

TRBV6-5,.,few,TRBJ2-6,TGTGCCAGCAGTTCGGCGGGGCCTGGGGCCAACGTCCTGACTTTC,CASSSAGPGANVLTF
TRBV27,TRBD2,few,TRBJ2-3,TGTGCCAGCAGTTTTCTGTCGTACGGGACTCGGGACTATAGCACAGATACGCAGTATTTT,CASSFLSYGTRDYSTDTQYF
TRBV12-3/TRBV12-4,TRBD2,.,TRBJ2-3,TGTGCCAGCAGTTTCCTACCGGGACTAGCAGCAGATACGCAGTATTTT,CASSFLPGLAADTQYF
TRBV7-2,.,few,TRBJ2-5,TGTGCCAGCACCCCCGGAGAACGGCAGACCCAGTACTTC,CASTPGERQTQYF
TRBV3-1,.,.,TRBJ1-6,TGTGCCAGCAGCCCACCGAGGAATTCACCCCTCCACTTT,CASSPPRNSPLHF
TRBV2,TRBD2,.,TRBJ2-3,TGTGCCAGCAGGCGACTCGGAGCTAGCGGGGGTTTCACAGATACGCAGTATTTT,CASRRLGASGGFTDTQYF
TRBV29-1,TRBD1,.,TRBJ1-1,TGCAGCGTTGACCTGGACAGGGCGGTGGCTTTCTTT,CSVDLDRAVAFF
TRBV12-3/TRBV12-4,.,many,TRBJ2-1,TGTGCCAGCAGGATTAAAGGTGGTGAGCAGTTCTTC,CASRIKGGEQFF
TRBV19,.,.,TRBJ2-7,TGTGCCAGTAGCGCCCGGCAGGGGTTATCCAACGAGCAGTACTTC,CASSARQGLSNEQYF
TRBV29-1,.,.,TRBJ2-5,TGCAGCGTGTCACGGAGAGAACAAGAGACCCAGTACTTC,CSVSRREQETQYF
TRBV24-1,TRBD2,few,TRBJ2-7,TGTGCCACCAGCGACGTGTATTACGGGACTAATCTCTACGAGCAGTACTTC,CATSDVYYGTNLYEQYF
TRBV12-3/TRBV12-4,TRBD2,.,TRBJ2-7,TGTGCCAGCAGTGAGGCTAGCGGAGCAGCCACTGATGAGCAGTACTTC,CASSEASGAATDEQYF
TRBV7-2,.,few,TRBJ2-3,TGTGCCAGCCGCGAGGGTCAAAGCACAGATACGCAGTATTTT,CASREGQSTDTQYF
TRBV5-6,.,few,TRBJ2-3,TGTGCCAGCAGCTTGGCCGGAGGCACTCGAGCAGATACGCAGTATTTT,CASSLAGGTRADTQYF
TRBV18,.,.,TRBJ2-6,TGTGCCAGCTCACCACCGTTCCTACTCCCCACCAACGTCCTGACTTTC,CASSPPFLLPTNVLTF
TRBV18,.,.,TRBJ2-1,TGTGCCAGCTCACCTCGACTCGGGGGATCGAGTATCAATGAGCAGTTCTTC,CASSPRLGGSSINEQFF
TRBV24-1,TRBD1,many,TRBJ2-7,TGTGCCACCAGTGATTATTGGACAGGGGAGCAGTACTTC,CATSDYWTGEQYF
TRBV29-1,.,.,TRBJ2-7,TGCAGCGTAGTCGGATGGCAGGGGTGGTACGTCTACGAGCAGTACTTC,CSVVGWQGWYVYEQYF
TRBV20-1,TRBD1,many,TRBJ1-1,TGCAGTGCTAGTTTACAGGGGGGCACTGAAGCTTTCTTT,CSASLQGGTEAFF
TRBV3-2,.,few,TRBJ2-1,TGTGCCAGCACCGAAATCCCCAATAATCCCAGCGGGAGTCGGGTCAATGAGCAGTTCTTC,CASTEIPNNPSGSRVNEQFF
TRBV5-6,.,.,TRBJ1-3,TGTGCCAGCAGCTTTCCCCAGGACTCTGGAAACACCATATATTTT,CASSFPQDSGNTIYF
TRBV12-3/TRBV12-4,.,few,TRBJ2-2,TGTGCCAGCAGACCGGGGGCACCGAACACCGGGGAGCTGTTTTTT,CASRPGAPNTGELFF
TRBV11-2,.,.,TRBJ1-2,TGTGCCAGCAGCTTAGACCGAGGACAGCTCTGGGGCTACACCTTC,CASSLDRGQLWGYTF
TRBV5-1,TRBD2,.,TRBJ2-1,TGCGCCAGCAGCTTGATTAGCGGGGGGGCCAGCTCCTACAATGAGCAGTTCTTC,CASSLISGGASSYNEQFF
TRBV12-3/TRBV12-4,TRBD2,many,TRBJ2-7,TGTGCCAGCAGTCGACTAGCGGGGGGCGGCGAGCAGTACTTC,CASSRLAGGGEQYF
TRBV20-1,.,few,TRBJ2-7,TGCAGGGTACAACAGGGTAACGAGCAGTACTTC,CRVQQGNEQYF
TRBV9,TRBD2,.,TRBJ2-7,TGTGCCAGCAGCCCAGGGACTAGCGGGAGCCCCACATCCTACGAGCAGTACTTC,CASSPGTSGSPTSYEQYF
TRBV20-1,TRBD2,few,TRBJ2-7,TGCAGTGCTAGCTCCACTAGCGGGACCGTCGAGCAGTACTTC,CSASSTSGTVEQYF
TRBV11-3,TRBD2,.,TRBJ2-7,TGTGCCAGCAGCTTAGGACTAGCGGGGTTGCGCTACGAGCAGTACTTC,CASSLGLAGLRYEQYF
TRBV6-5,.,once,TRBJ1-2,TGTGCCAGCAGTTACAGGGCCCAAAACTATGGCTACACCTTC,CASSYRAQNYGYTF
TRBV2,.,few,TRBJ2-3,TGTGCCAGCAGAGGAGCGGCGAGCACAGATACGCAGTATTTT,CASRGAASTDTQYF
TRBV6-6,.,few,TRBJ2-3,TGTGCCAGCAGTACGCAAACAGATACGCAGTATTTT,CASSTQTDTQYF
TRBV20-1,TRBD1,few,TRBJ2-3,TGCAGTGCTAGGCGCCGGGACAGGGGGGGAGATACGCAGTATTTT,CSARRRDRGGDTQYF
TRBV7-2,TRBD2,.,TRBJ2-3,TGTGCCAGCAGCTTAGACCCTGCCAGCGGGGGGCTCACAGATACGCAGTATTTT,CASSLDPASGGLTDTQYF
TRBV7-6,TRBD2,many,TRBJ2-3,TGTGCCAGCAGTTTACTTAACGCGGGAGCCACAGATACGCAGTATTTT,CASSLLNAGATDTQYF
TRBV10-3,TRBD1,few,TRBJ1-1,TGTGCCATCAAGCTCGAGACAGGGGGGGGCACTGAAGCTTTCTTT,CAIKLETGGGTEAFF
TRBV25-1,.,.,TRBJ1-2,TGTGCCAGCAGTGATGGGGGTGCTTACGGCTACACCTTC,CASSDGGAYGYTF
TRBV6-5,.,.,TRBJ1-1,TGTGCCAGCAGTTCCCGGACACCCCTCCGAGCTTTCTTT,CASSSRTPLRAFF
TRBV12-3/TRBV12-4,.,many,TRBJ2-4,TGTGCCAGCAGTTTGTCCGTTGGCAAAAACATTCAGTACTTC,CASSLSVGKNIQYF
TRBV7-2,TRBD2,.,TRBJ2-1,TGTGCCAGCAGCCGTTCCCCGGGACTAGCATCGCATGAGCAGTTCTTC,CASSRSPGLASHEQFF